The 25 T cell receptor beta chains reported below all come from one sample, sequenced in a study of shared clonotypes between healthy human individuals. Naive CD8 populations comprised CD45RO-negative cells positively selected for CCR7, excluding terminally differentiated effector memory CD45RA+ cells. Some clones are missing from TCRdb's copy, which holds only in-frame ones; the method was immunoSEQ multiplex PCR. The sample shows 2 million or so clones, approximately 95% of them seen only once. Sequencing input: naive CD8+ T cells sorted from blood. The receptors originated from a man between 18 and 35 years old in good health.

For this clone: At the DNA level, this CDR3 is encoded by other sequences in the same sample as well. The CDR3 DNA reads as TGTGCCAGCAGCCTTTCCCGAGGCACCGGGGAGCTGTTTTTT. It specifies CASSLSRGTGELFF. The chain combines TRBV27 with TRBJ2-2; D is unclear. This CDR3 contains 14 residues. Germline assignment: CDR1 MNHEY and CDR2 SMNVEV (reference sequence). The V and J ends lost 6 bases and 4 bases respectively, with 12 bases between them.

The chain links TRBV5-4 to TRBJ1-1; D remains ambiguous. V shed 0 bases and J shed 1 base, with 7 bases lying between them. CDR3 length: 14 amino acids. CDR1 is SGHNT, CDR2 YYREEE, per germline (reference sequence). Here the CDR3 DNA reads TGTGCCAGCAGCTTGGGGGAGGGGAACACTGAAGCTTTCTTT. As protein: CASSLGEGNTEAFF.

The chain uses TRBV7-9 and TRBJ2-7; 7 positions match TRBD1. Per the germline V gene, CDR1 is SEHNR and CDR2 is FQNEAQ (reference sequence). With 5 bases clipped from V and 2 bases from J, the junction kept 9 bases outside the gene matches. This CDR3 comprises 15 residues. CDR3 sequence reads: CASSRPGTETYEQYF. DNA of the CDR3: TGTGCCAGCAGCCGCCCCGGGACAGAGACCTACGAGCAGTACTTC.

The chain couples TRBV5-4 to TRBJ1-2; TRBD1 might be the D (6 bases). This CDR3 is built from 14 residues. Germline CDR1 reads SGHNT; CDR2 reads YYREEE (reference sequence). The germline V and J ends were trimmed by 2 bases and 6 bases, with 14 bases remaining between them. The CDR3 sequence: CASSFGGGPDGYTF. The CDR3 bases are TGTGCCAGCAGCTTCGGGGGCGGCCCAGATGGCTACACCTTC.

This chain's CDR3 is CASRDSGQGVNEAFF. For the CDR3, the DNA is TGTGCCAGCAGAGATTCGGGACAGGGAGTTAATGAAGCTTTCTTT. V and J are TRBV5-4 and TRBJ1-1; the match to TRBD1 covers 9 bases. V gave up 5 bases and J gave up 7 bases; unmatched junction bases: 12. This CDR3 has 15 residues. CDR1 SGHNT and CDR2 YYREEE come from the germline V gene (reference sequence).

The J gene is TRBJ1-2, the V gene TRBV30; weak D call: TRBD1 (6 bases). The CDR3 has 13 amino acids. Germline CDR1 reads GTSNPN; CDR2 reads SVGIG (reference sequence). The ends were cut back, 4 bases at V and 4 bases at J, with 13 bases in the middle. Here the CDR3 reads CAWIEGGVYGYTF. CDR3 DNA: TGTGCCTGGATAGAGGGGGGAGTCTATGGCTACACCTTC.

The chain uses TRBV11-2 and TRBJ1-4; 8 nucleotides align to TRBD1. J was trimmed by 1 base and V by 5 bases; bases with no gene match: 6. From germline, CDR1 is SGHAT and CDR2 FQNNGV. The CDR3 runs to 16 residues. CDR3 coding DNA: TGTGCCAGCAGCCGCACGACAGGGGTAACTAATGAAAAACTGTTTTTT. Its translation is CASSRTTGVTNEKLFF.

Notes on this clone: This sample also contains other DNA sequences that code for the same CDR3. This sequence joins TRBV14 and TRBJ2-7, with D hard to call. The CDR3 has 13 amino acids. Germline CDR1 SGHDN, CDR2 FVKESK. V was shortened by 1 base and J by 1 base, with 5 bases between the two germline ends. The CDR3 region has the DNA TGTGCCAGCAGCCAAGGATCGTCCTACGAGCAGTACTTC. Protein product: CASSQGSSYEQYF.

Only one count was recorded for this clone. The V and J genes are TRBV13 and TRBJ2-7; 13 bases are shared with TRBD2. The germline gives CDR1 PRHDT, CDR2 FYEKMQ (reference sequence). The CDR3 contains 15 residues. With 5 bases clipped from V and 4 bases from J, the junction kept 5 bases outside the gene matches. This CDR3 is CASSTTTSGRYEQYF. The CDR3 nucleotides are TGTGCCAGCAGCACAACGACTAGCGGGAGGTACGAGCAGTACTTC.

The CDR3 region is CASSVDVSRTGEGYTF. The DNA for the CDR3 is TGTGCCAGCAGCGTAGATGTGTCTAGGACAGGGGAAGGCTACACCTTC. This chain links TRBV9 with TRBJ1-2; 9 bases align to TRBD1. From germline, CDR1 is SGDLS and CDR2 YYNGEE. The V gene end was trimmed by 0 bases and the J gene end by 8 bases; junction bases not matched to a gene: 11. The CDR3 runs to 16 residues.

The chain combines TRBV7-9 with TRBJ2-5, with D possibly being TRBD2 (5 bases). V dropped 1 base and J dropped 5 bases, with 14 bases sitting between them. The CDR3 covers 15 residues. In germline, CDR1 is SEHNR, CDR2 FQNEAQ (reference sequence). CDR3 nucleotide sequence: TGTGCCAGCAGCTTAGGAGGGTGGACGGACGAGACCCAGTACTTC. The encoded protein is CASSLGGWTDETQYF.

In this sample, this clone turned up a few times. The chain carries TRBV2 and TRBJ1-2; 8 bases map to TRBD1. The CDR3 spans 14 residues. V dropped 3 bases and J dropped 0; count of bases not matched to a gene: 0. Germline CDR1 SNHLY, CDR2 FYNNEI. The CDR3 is CASSDRGPNYGYTF. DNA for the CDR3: TGTGCCAGCAGTGACAGGGGGCCTAACTATGGCTACACCTTC.

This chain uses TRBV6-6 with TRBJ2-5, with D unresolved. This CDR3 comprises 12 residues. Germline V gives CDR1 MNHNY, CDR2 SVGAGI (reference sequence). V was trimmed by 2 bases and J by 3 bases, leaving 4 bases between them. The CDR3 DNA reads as TGTGCCAGCAGTTACCCGGAAGAGACCCAGTACTTC. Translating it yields CASSYPEETQYF.

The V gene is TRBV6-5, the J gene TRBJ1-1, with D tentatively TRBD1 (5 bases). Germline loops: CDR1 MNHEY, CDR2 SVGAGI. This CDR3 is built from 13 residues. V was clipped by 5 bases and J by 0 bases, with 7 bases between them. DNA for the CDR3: TGTGCCAGCAGTCCAGGGATGAACACTGAAGCTTTCTTT. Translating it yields CASSPGMNTEAFF.

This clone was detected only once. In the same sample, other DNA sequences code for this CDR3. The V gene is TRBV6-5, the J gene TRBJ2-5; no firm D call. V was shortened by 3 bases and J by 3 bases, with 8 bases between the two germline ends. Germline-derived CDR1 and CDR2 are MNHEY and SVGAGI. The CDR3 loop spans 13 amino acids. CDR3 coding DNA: TGTGCCAGCAGTTATCGTGGGGAAGAGACCCAGTACTTC. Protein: CASSYRGEETQYF.

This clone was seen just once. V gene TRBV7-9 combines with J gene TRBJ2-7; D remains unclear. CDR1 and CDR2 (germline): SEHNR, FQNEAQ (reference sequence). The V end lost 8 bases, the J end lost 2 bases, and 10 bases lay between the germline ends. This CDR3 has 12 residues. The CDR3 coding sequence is TGTGCCAGCGGACGTGGAGCCTACGAGCAGTACTTC. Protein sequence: CASGRGAYEQYF.

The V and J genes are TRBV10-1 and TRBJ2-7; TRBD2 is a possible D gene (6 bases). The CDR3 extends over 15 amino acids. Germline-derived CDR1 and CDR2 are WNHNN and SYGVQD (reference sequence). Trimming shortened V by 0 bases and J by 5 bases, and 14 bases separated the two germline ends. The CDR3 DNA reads TGCGCCAGCAGTGAGTCATCCCTAGCGATCAACGAGCAGTACTTC. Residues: CASSESSLAINEQYF.

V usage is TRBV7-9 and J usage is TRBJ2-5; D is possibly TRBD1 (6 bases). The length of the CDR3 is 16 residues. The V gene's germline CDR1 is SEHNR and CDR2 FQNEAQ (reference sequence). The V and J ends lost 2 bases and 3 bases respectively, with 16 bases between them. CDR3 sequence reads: CASSLPETAGEETQYF. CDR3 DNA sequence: TGTGCCAGCAGCTTACCCGAGACGGCAGGGGAAGAGACCCAGTACTTC.

The CDR3 DNA reads TGTGCCAGCAGTTGGGGGGCAGATACGCAGTATTTT. It encodes CASSWGADTQYF. The genes are TRBV11-3 and TRBJ2-3, with D possibly being TRBD2 (6 bases). Trimming pared 6 bases from V and 4 bases from J, leaving 8 bases between. The CDR3 loop spans 12 amino acids. Per germline, CDR1 SGHNT and CDR2 YENEEA. The variable domain in full, with the rest retrieved from reference TRBV11-3 and TRBJ2-3, is EAGVVQSPRYKIIEKKQPVAFWCNPISGHNTLYWYLQNLGQGPELLIRYENEEAVDDSQLPKDRFSAERLKGVDSTLKIQPAELGDSAVYLCASSWGADTQYFGPGTRLTVL.

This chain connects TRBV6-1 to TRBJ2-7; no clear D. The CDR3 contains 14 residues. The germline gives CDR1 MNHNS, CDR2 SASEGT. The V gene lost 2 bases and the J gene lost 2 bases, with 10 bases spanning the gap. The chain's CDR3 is CASSEIGSAYEQYF. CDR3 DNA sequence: TGTGCCAGCAGTGAAATTGGGTCAGCCTACGAGCAGTACTTC.

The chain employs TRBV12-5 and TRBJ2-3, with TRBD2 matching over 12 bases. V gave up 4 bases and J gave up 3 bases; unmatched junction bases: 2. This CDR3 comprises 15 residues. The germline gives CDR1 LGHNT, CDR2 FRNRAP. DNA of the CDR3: TGTGCTAGTGGTTCCCTAGCGGGGGGGACAGATACGCAGTATTTT. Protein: CASGSLAGGTDTQYF.

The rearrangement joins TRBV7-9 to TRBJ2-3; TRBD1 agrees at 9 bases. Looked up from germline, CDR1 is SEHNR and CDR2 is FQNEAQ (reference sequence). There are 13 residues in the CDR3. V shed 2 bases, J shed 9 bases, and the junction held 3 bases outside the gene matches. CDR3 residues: CASSLWDRETQYF. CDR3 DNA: TGTGCCAGCAGCTTATGGGACAGGGAGACGCAGTATTTT.

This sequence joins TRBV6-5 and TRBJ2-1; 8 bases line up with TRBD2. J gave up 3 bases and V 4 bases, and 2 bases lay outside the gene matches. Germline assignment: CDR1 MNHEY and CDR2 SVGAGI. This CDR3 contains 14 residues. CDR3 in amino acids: CASSLLAGYNEQFF. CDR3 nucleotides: TGTGCCAGCAGTTTGCTAGCGGGCTACAATGAGCAGTTCTTC.

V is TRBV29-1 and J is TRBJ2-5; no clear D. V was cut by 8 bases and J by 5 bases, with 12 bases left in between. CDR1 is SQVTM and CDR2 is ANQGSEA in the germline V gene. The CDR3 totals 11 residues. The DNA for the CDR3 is TGCAGCCCCCAGACGGCGGAGACCCAGTACTTC. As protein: CSPQTAETQYF.

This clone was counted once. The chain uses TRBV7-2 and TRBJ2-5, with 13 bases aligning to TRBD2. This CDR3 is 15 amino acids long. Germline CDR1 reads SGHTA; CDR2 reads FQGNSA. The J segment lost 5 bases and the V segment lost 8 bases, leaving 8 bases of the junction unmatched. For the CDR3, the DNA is TGTGCCAGCTCACGGACTAGCGGGGGTAGGGAGACCCAGTACTTC. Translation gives CASSRTSGGRETQYF. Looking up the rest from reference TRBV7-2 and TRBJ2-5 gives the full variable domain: GAGVSQSPSNKVTEKGKDVELRCDPISGHTALYWYRQSLGQGLEFLIYFQGNSAPDKSGLPSDRFSAERTGGSVSTLTIQRTQQEDSAVYLCASSRTSGGRETQYFGPGTRLLVL.